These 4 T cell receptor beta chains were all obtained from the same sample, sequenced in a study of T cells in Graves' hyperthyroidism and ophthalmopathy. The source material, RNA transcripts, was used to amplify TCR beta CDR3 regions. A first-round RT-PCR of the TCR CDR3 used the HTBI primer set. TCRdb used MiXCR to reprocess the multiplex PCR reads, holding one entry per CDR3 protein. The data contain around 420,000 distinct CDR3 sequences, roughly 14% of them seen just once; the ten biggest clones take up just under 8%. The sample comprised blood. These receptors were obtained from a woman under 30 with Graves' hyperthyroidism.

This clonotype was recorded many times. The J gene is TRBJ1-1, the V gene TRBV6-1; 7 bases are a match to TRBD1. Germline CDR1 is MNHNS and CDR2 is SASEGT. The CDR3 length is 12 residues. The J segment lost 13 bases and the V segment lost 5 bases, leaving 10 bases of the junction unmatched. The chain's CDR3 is CASSSGGLGDFF. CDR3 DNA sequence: TGTGCCAGCAGTTCAGGGGGTCTCGGCGATTTCTTT.

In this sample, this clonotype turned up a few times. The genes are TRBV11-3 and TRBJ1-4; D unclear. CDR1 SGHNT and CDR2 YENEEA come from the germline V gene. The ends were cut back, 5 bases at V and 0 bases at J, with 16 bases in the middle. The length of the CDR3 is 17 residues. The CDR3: CASSPTSSSATNEKLFF. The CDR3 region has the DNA TGTGCCAGCAGCCCAACCTCCTCATCGGCAACTAATGAAAAACTGTTTTTT.

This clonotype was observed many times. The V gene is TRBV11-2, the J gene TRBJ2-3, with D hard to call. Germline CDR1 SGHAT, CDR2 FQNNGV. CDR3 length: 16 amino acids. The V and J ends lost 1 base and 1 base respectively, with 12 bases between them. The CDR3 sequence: CASSLGVGWGTDTQYF. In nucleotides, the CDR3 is TGTGCCAGCAGCTTAGGGGTGGGCTGGGGCACAGATACGCAGTATTTT. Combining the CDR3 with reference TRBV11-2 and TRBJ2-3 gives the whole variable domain EAGVAQSPRYKIIEKRQSVAFWCNPISGHATLYWYQQILGQGPKLLIQFQNNGVVDDSQLPKDRFSAERLKGVDSTLKIQPAKLEDSAVYLCASSLGVGWGTDTQYFGPGTRLTVL.

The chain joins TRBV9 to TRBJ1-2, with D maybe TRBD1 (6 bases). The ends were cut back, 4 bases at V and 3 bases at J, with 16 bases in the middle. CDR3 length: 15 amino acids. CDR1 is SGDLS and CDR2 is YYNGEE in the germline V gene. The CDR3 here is CASSPHVRGHYGYTF. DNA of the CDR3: TGTGCCAGCAGCCCTCATGTCAGGGGTCACTATGGCTACACCTTC.